Listed here are 31 T cell receptor beta chains from one sample, sequenced in a study of blood T cell repertoires in COVID-19. The method was immunoSEQ multiplex PCR; TCRdb's version includes in-frame clones alone and lacks a portion of them. The table lists approximately 60,000 clones, about 86% of them singletons, with approximately 6% in the top ten. The sample comprised peripheral blood. The receptors here all came from a human donor in a cohort sampled during active COVID-19.

Only a few counts were recorded for this clone. This chain links TRBV13 with TRBJ2-7, with D perhaps matching TRBD1 (6 bases). This CDR3 is built from 15 residues. CDR1 is PRHDT and CDR2 is FYEKMQ in the germline V gene (reference sequence). The ends were cut back, 6 bases at V and 0 bases at J, with 15 bases in the middle. Here the CDR3 reads CASRFQGTYSYEQYF. CDR3 DNA: TGTGCCAGCAGGTTCCAGGGGACATACTCCTACGAGCAGTACTTC.

The rearrangement links TRBV28 to TRBJ2-7; the match to TRBD2 covers 12 bases. This CDR3 is built from 14 residues. Germline V lookup: CDR1 MDHEN, CDR2 SYDVKM. Trimming took 9 bases from V and 4 from J; bases not matched to a gene: 7. CDR3 loop: CASSLAGGRYEQYF. The CDR3 coding sequence is TGTGCCAGTTCTCTAGCGGGAGGGCGTTACGAGCAGTACTTC.

This clone was seen a few times. The V call is TRBV7-6, the J call TRBJ1-6; D remains unclear. The CDR3 sequence is 14 residues long. Per germline, CDR1 SGHVS and CDR2 FNYEAQ. V lost 2 bases to trimming and J lost 5 bases, with 7 bases between them. The DNA of the CDR3 is TGTGCCAGCAGCTTATCCGGGGATAATTCACCCCTCCACTTT. Encoded protein: CASSLSGDNSPLHF.

This rearrangement joins TRBV18 to TRBJ2-5; a weak D match, TRBD1 (6 bases). The CDR3 has 17 residues. Looked up from germline, CDR1 is KGHSH and CDR2 is LQKENI. Trimming stripped 2 bases from V and 0 bases from J, with 16 bases between. The CDR3 DNA reads TGTGCCAGCTCACCAAGGCAGGTGGGGGCTTACCAAGAGACCCAGTACTTC. Translation: CASSPRQVGAYQETQYF. The full variable domain, its missing parts supplied by reference TRBV18 and TRBJ2-5, is NAGVMQNPRHLVRRRGQEARLRCSPMKGHSHVYWYRQLPEEGLKFMVYLQKENIIDESGMPKERFSAEFPKEGPSILRIQQVVRGDSAAYFCASSPRQVGAYQETQYFGPGTRLLVL.

The chain couples TRBV20-1 to TRBJ1-2, with D possibly being TRBD1 (6 bases). Trimming removed 3 bases at V and 3 bases at J, with 20 bases between. The germline CDR1 and CDR2 sequences are DFQATT and SNEGSKA (reference sequence). The CDR3 loop spans 16 amino acids. CDR3 DNA sequence: TGCAGTGCTAGTCCTGGTGGTGACAGGTTGTACTATGGCTACACCTTC. This sequence encodes CSASPGGDRLYYGYTF.

The gene calls are TRBV6-1 and TRBJ1-6; 7 bases align to TRBD1. Losses at the gene ends were 3 bases for V and 4 bases for J; bases not matched to a gene: 12. Germline CDR1 is MNHNS and CDR2 is SASEGT. This CDR3 spans 18 amino acids. The CDR3: CASSDGTVGAHYNSPLHF. The CDR3 nucleotides read TGTGCCAGCAGTGATGGGACAGTGGGGGCCCATTATAATTCACCCCTCCACTTT.

The chain is built from TRBV7-8 and TRBJ1-3; 8 bases agree with TRBD1. Trimming took 0 bases from V and 3 from J; bases not matched to a gene: 1. This CDR3 comprises 15 residues. Germline CDR1 reads SGHVS; CDR2 reads FQNEAQ. As DNA, the CDR3 is TGTGCCAGCAGCTTAGCGGGACAGGTTGGAAACACCATATATTTT. Translating it yields CASSLAGQVGNTIYF.

The rearrangement uses TRBV7-3 and TRBJ2-1, with 8 bases identical to TRBD2. The germline gives CDR1 SGHTA, CDR2 FQGTGA. V trimming: 5 bases; J trimming: 6 bases; junction bases outside the gene matches: 9. The CDR3 has 15 amino acids. The CDR3 nucleotides read TGTGCCAGCAGCCCCCGGGGACTAGGGGGCAATGAGCAGTTCTTC. As protein: CASSPRGLGGNEQFF.

This clone has a single count. This rearrangement joins TRBV7-2 to TRBJ2-3; D gene ambiguous. The V gene lost 7 bases and the J gene lost 5 bases, with 13 bases spanning the gap. Germline V gene lookup returns CDR1 SGHTA and CDR2 FQGNSA. The length of the CDR3 is 13 residues. CDR3 amino acids: CASTPQAGDTQYF. CDR3 DNA: TGTGCCAGCACCCCCCAGGCTGGAGATACGCAGTATTTT.

This clone was counted once. The genes are TRBV7-8 and TRBJ1-2, with unresolved D. The germline V and J ends were trimmed by 6 bases and 3 bases, with 11 bases remaining between them. Germline V gene lookup returns CDR1 SGHVS and CDR2 FQNEAQ. The CDR3 is 13 residues long. Here the CDR3 reads CASRAAEYYGYTF. CDR3 bases: TGTGCCAGCAGGGCGGCGGAGTACTATGGCTACACCTTC.

This chain links TRBV27 with TRBJ1-1; D gene ambiguous. The CDR3 loop spans 15 amino acids. V was clipped by 2 bases and J by 1 base, with 11 bases between them. In germline, CDR1 is MNHEY, CDR2 SMNVEV (reference sequence). CDR3 coding DNA: TGTGCCAGCAGTTTAAATTCGGGGTGGAACACTGAAGCTTTCTTT. Translation gives CASSLNSGWNTEAFF.

The chain joins TRBV6-5 to TRBJ1-3, with D perhaps matching TRBD1 (5 bases). Between the trimmed V and J ends, which lost 9 bases and 6 bases, there was a span of 18 bases. Germline CDR1 is MNHEY and CDR2 is SVGAGI. The CDR3 covers 14 residues. CDR3 amino acids: CASHFGGAENTIYF. For the CDR3, the DNA is TGTGCCAGTCATTTTGGAGGGGCCGAAAACACCATATATTTT.

V gene TRBV7-3 combines with J gene TRBJ1-6; 7 nucleotides line up with TRBD1. CDR3 size: 14 residues. Germline assignment: CDR1 SGHTA and CDR2 FQGTGA. V gave up 5 bases and J gave up 7 bases; unmatched junction bases: 5. The CDR3 loop is CASSLGQINSPLHF. CDR3 nucleotides: TGTGCCAGCAGCCTGGGACAGATAAATTCACCCCTCCACTTT.

The chain links TRBV6-6 to TRBJ1-4; TRBD1 matches at 8 bases. The CDR3 is 16 amino acids. Germline CDR1 reads MNHNY; CDR2 reads SVGAGI (reference sequence). The V gene end was trimmed by 3 bases and the J gene end by 7 bases; junction bases not matched to a gene: 10. The CDR3: CASSYLTGGVTEKLFF. The CDR3 DNA reads TGTGCCAGCAGTTATTTAACAGGGGGGGTTACTGAAAAACTGTTTTTT.

Here the CDR3 reads CASSLAVGGYSNQPQHF. The CDR3 DNA is TGTGCCAGCAGCTTAGCGGTAGGGGGTTACAGCAATCAGCCCCAGCATTTT. The gene calls are TRBV7-9 and TRBJ1-5; D perhaps matches TRBD1 (6 bases). Germline V lookup: CDR1 SEHNR, CDR2 FQNEAQ (reference sequence). V lost 0 bases, J lost 1 base, and 13 bases lay in between. This CDR3 has 17 residues.

V gene TRBV19 combines with J gene TRBJ1-5, with TRBD1 as a possible D gene (6 bases). Trimming cost V 8 bases and J 4 bases, with 9 bases left between them. Per the germline V gene, CDR1 is LNHDA and CDR2 is SQIVND (reference sequence). The CDR3 length is 12 residues. CDR3 loop: CASRGQNQPQHF. For the CDR3, the DNA is TGTGCCAGTCGCGGACAGAATCAGCCCCAGCATTTT.

The genes are TRBV10-3 and TRBJ2-7, with D possibly being TRBD1 (6 bases). Germline loops: CDR1 ENHRY, CDR2 SYGVKD. The CDR3 loop spans 13 amino acids. The ends were cut back, 4 bases at V and 11 bases at J, with 18 bases in the middle. CDR3 protein: CAISADIGTPEYF. The CDR3 DNA reads TGTGCCATCAGTGCCGATATCGGGACACCGGAGTACTTC.

The CDR3 protein is CSASSAGRNTGELFF. The CDR3 DNA follows: TGCAGTGCTAGTTCGGCAGGGCGAAACACCGGGGAGCTGTTTTTT. The rearrangement links TRBV20-1 to TRBJ2-2; possibly TRBD1 for D (5 bases). The V end was cut by 3 bases, the J end by 2 bases, with 13 bases between. Germline values: CDR1 DFQATT, CDR2 SNEGSKA (reference sequence). The CDR3 has 15 amino acids.

This clone was detected a few times. This rearrangement joins TRBV11-3 to TRBJ2-7, with 8 bases identical to TRBD2. Germline CDR1 is SGHNT and CDR2 is YENEEA. The CDR3 has 14 residues. The V gene end was trimmed by 5 bases and the J gene end by 6 bases; junction bases not matched to a gene: 9. CDR3 in amino acids: CASSLRSGRSEQYF. In DNA, the CDR3 is TGTGCCAGCAGCCTTCGGAGCGGGAGAAGCGAGCAGTACTTC.

The chain links TRBV16 to TRBJ2-4; D gene unclear. This CDR3 spans 11 amino acids. From germline, CDR1 is KGHSY and CDR2 FQNENV. V was shortened by 2 bases and J by 11 bases, with 7 bases between the two germline ends. The CDR3 loop is CASSQGRFQYF. Written as DNA, the CDR3 is TGTGCCAGCAGCCAAGGGCGATTTCAGTACTTC.

The V call is TRBV6-5, the J call TRBJ1-2; perhaps TRBD1 as D (6 bases). The CDR3 runs to 15 residues. The V and J ends lost 4 bases and 8 bases respectively, with 20 bases between them. CDR1 MNHEY and CDR2 SVGAGI come from the germline V gene. Here the CDR3 DNA reads TGTGCCAGCAGTTCCCTTATTGCAGGGGTCGGCGGCTACACCTTC. This codes for CASSSLIAGVGGYTF.

CDR3 in amino acids: CATSPGVLTGNTIYF. DNA of the CDR3: TGTGCCACATCCCCCGGGGTACTAACTGGAAACACCATATATTTT. The rearrangement joins TRBV19 to TRBJ1-3; no firm D call. The CDR3 runs 15 residues. Between the trimmed V and J ends, which lost 10 bases and 2 bases, there was a span of 18 bases. CDR1 LNHDA and CDR2 SQIVND come from the germline V gene (reference sequence).

This clone showed up just a few times. The rearrangement uses TRBV5-4 and TRBJ1-2; 7 positions agree with TRBD1. The V segment lost 2 bases and the J segment 5 bases; nucleotides outside the gene matches: 6. The CDR3 is 14 amino acids. The V gene's germline CDR1 is SGHNT and CDR2 YYREEE (reference sequence). The CDR3 loop is CASSLVGGAYGYTF. CDR3 sequence (DNA): TGTGCCAGCAGCTTAGTAGGGGGCGCGTATGGCTACACCTTC.

This clone was found a few times. This rearrangement joins TRBV7-8 to TRBJ2-1, with TRBD1 matching 7 bases. CDR3 length: 14 amino acids. Trimming removed 5 bases from V and 4 bases from J; junction bases left unmatched: 5. Germline V gene sequence: CDR1 SGHVS, CDR2 FQNEAQ. The CDR3 protein is CASSLRQGYNEQFF. The CDR3 DNA is TGTGCCAGCAGCCTCCGACAGGGATACAATGAGCAGTTCTTC.

This clone was observed a few times. V usage is TRBV2 and J usage is TRBJ2-5, with 9 bases matching TRBD1. V was pared by 3 bases and J by 2 bases, with 4 bases of the junction left unmatched. The germline V gene has CDR1 SNHLY and CDR2 FYNNEI. This CDR3 contains 15 residues. The CDR3: CASSDRGQGQETQYF. CDR3 bases: TGTGCCAGCAGTGATAGGGGACAGGGACAAGAGACCCAGTACTTC. The variable domain in full, with the rest retrieved from reference TRBV2 and TRBJ2-5, is EPEVTQTPSHQVTQMGQEVILRCVPISNHLYFYWYRQILGQKVEFLVSFYNNEISEKSEIFDDQFSVERPDGSNFTLKIRSTKLEDSAMYFCASSDRGQGQETQYFGPGTRLLVL.

The chain joins TRBV27 to TRBJ2-4; D possibly corresponds to TRBD1 (6 bases). CDR3 length equals 13 residues. V lost 6 bases and J lost 5, with 11 bases in between. Germline V lookup: CDR1 MNHEY, CDR2 SMNVEV (reference sequence). DNA of the CDR3: TGTGCCAGCAGCTTCGGACAGCAAAACATTCAGTACTTC. Its protein product is CASSFGQQNIQYF.

The DNA for the CDR3 is TGTGCCAGTAGTATAGACACTTCGGGGGTTACGCAGTATTTT. Residues: CASSIDTSGVTQYF. The chain links TRBV19 to TRBJ2-3, with TRBD2 as a possible D gene (6 bases). There are 14 residues in the CDR3. Germline V gene data show CDR1 as LNHDA and CDR2 as SQIVND (reference sequence). Trimming cost V 0 bases and J 8 bases, with 12 bases left between them.

The chain links TRBV4-1 to TRBJ2-7; perhaps TRBD2 as D (6 bases). The CDR3 runs to 15 residues. CDR1 and CDR2 (germline): MGHRA, YSYEKL. The V and J ends lost 8 bases and 2 bases respectively, with 19 bases between them. Here the CDR3 reads CASSIGTQNTYEQYF. The CDR3, as DNA: TGCGCCAGCTCCATTGGGACTCAGAATACCTACGAGCAGTACTTC.

V and J are TRBV5-5 and TRBJ1-2; the D is unclear. This CDR3 has 14 amino acids. Per the germline V gene, CDR1 is SGHKS and CDR2 is YYEKEE (reference sequence). Trimming took 2 bases from V and 7 from J, leaving 15 bases between them. CDR3 bases: TGTGCCAGCAGCTTAGGATTTGGGCCTATTGGCTACACCTTC. Translated: CASSLGFGPIGYTF. Together with reference TRBV5-5 and TRBJ1-2, the CDR3 gives the full variable domain: DAGVTQSPTHLIKTRGQQVTLRCSPISGHKSVSWYQQVLGQGPQFIFQYYEKEERGRGNFPDRFSARQFPNYSSELNVNALLLGDSALYLCASSLGFGPIGYTFGSGTRLTVV.

The chain carries TRBV6-1 and TRBJ1-6; D not resolved. The V end lost 3 bases, the J end lost 0 bases, and 3 bases lay between the germline ends. Germline V gene lookup returns CDR1 MNHNS and CDR2 SASEGT. The CDR3 sequence is 14 residues long. The chain's CDR3 is CASSDGSYNSPLHF. The CDR3 coding sequence is TGTGCCAGCAGTGACGGCTCCTATAATTCACCCCTCCACTTT.

This clone was detected only once. This chain joins TRBV29-1 and TRBJ1-2; D is unclear. Trimming stripped 4 bases from V and 8 bases from J, with 11 bases between. The CDR3 sequence is 11 residues long. Germline V CDR1 and CDR2: SQVTM, ANQGSEA. The CDR3 nucleotides read TGCAGCGTTGCCGCAGGATACGGCTACACCTTC. It yields the protein CSVAAGYGYTF.